This T cell receptor beta chain was recovered during a study of control samples from healthy donors and cancer patients. Germline V gives CDR1 MDHEN, CDR2 SYDVKM. Trimming shortened V by 6 bases and J by 2 bases, and 16 bases separated the two germline ends. This CDR3 spans 16 amino acids. Profiled with immunoSEQ multiplex PCR; TCRdb holds only in-frame clones, not every one. The table shows 100,000 to 150,000 clones, with roughly 91% occurring only once. The receptor's source is a man aged 50-59 years with head and neck cancer. The chain recombines TRBV28 with TRBJ2-2; no reliable D call. The sample consisted of PBMCs. CDR3 sequence: CASRPDLTLNTGELFF. The CDR3 region has the DNA TGTGCCAGCAGACCCGACCTTACCCTCAACACCGGGGAGCTGTTTTTT.